Listed below are T cell receptor beta chains from one sample, sequenced in a study of a mutant IDH1 vaccine in newly diagnosed glioma. The antigens of these receptors remain unknown. Only in-frame clones appear in the TCRdb table, and some are missing; sequencing was by immunoSEQ multiplex PCR. This sample yields under 70,000 clones, of which 70% to 90% are seen a single time; approximately 3.1% belongs to the top ten. The material sequenced was PBMCs, taken from a glioma patient whose treatment included an IDH1 peptide vaccine. Source of these receptors: a young man with glioma. Both conserved end residues are part of each CDR3.

j_call cdr3_length v_call cdr3_aa
TRBJ1-2 12 TRBV19 CASRQGGGGYTF
TRBJ1-1 13 TRBV6-5 CASSYRGNTEAFF
TRBJ2-7 14 TRBV18 CASSPPGTSYEQYF
TRBJ2-3 14 TRBV5-6 CASSFGTTTDTQYF
TRBJ2-7 15 TRBV14 CASSQLGGRVSGQYF
TRBJ2-5 15 TRBV19 CASSMGDRGQETQYF
TRBJ2-1 15 TRBV19 CASSALAVGYNEQFF
TRBJ2-3 18 TRBV11-2 CASSLVNWAELSTDTQYF
. 14 TRBV2 CASSRQGASYEQYF
TRBJ2-1 15 TRBV18 CASSPRQGGVEEQFF